These 17 T cell receptor beta chains were all obtained from the same sample, sequenced in a study of vaccination and CD4 T cells after COVID-19. Cultured CD4+ T cell DNA was sequenced using the Oncomine TCR Beta short-read assay. After culture, CD4+ T cells served as the source for genomic DNA extraction. From the PCR reads, TCRdb called clonotypes with MiXCR, one entry per CDR3 protein. The table lists some 10,000 distinct CDR3 sequences, less than 35% of them singletons, with 10% to 12% in the top ten. This sample's treatment: approximately nine-day PBMC culture with coronavirus spike peptide pools or control peptides (ViraFEST assay). From the unexposed donor, CD4+ T cells were collected ahead of the COVID-19 pandemic (2011-2018). Their target antigens are unknown. Sequencing was carried out using CD4+ T cells from blood, cultured in vitro. These receptors came from a human donor in good health.

V and J are TRBV24-1 and TRBJ1-1; 7 bases are shared with TRBD1. CDR1 and CDR2 (germline): KGHDR, SFDVKD. The CDR3 totals 14 residues. After removal of 4 bases from V and 5 bases from J, the junction contained 6 bases not matched to a gene. CDR3 in amino acids: CATSEPGQRTEAFF. The CDR3 DNA is TGTGCCACCAGTGAACCGGGACAGAGGACTGAAGCTTTCTTT.

This sequence joins TRBV7-6 and TRBJ2-1; TRBD2 matches at 8 bases. The V and J ends lost 6 bases and 4 bases, in that order; junction bases with no gene match: 11. The CDR3 has 16 amino acids. The germline CDR1 and CDR2 sequences are SGHVS and FNYEAQ. As DNA, the CDR3 is TGTGCCAGCAGGCGCCGGGGGGGGACCCCTTACAATGAGCAGTTCTTC. Its translation is CASRRRGGTPYNEQFF. The full variable domain, rest sourced from reference TRBV7-6 and TRBJ2-1, is GAGVSQSPRYKVTKRGQDVALRCDPISGHVSLYWYRQALGQGPEFLTYFNYEAQQDKSGLPNDRFSAERPEGSISTLTIQRTEQRDSAMYRCASRRRGGTPYNEQFFGPGTRLTVL.

This clonotype occurred a few times. V gene TRBV5-1 combines with J gene TRBJ2-1; D is uncertain. The V end lost 4 bases, the J end lost 5 bases, and 10 bases lay between the germline ends. The CDR3 is 13 amino acids. Germline V gene data show CDR1 as SGHRS and CDR2 as YFSETQ. The chain's CDR3 is CASSPTGNNEQFF. CDR3 nucleotides: TGCGCCAGCAGCCCGACTGGGAACAATGAGCAGTTCTTC.

By share, this clonotype counts as medium-sized (0.01 to 0.1%). This sequence joins TRBV6-2 or TRBV6-3 and TRBJ1-5; D call uncertain. The CDR3 sequence is 16 residues long. The germline V gene has CDR1 MNHEY and CDR2 SVGEGT. Deletions cut 5 bases from V and 6 bases from J, with 20 bases between. The CDR3 loop reads CASSPPAGWNGQPQHF. CDR3 DNA: TGTGCCAGCAGTCCTCCGGCAGGCTGGAATGGTCAGCCCCAGCATTTT.

The chain has TRBV24-1 and TRBJ1-4; D gene unclear. This CDR3 has 13 residues. Trimming took 4 bases from V and 8 from J, leaving 10 bases between them. Germline V lookup: CDR1 KGHDR, CDR2 SFDVKD. CDR3 amino acids: CATSDSRLEKLFF. The CDR3 DNA is TGTGCCACCAGTGACAGCAGGCTAGAAAAACTGTTTTTT.

The J gene is TRBJ2-1, the V gene TRBV10-3; D may match TRBD1 or TRBD2 (5 bases each). V lost 10 bases and J lost 0, with 13 bases in between. Looked up from germline, CDR1 is ENHRY and CDR2 is SYGVKD. The CDR3 consists of 14 residues. In DNA, the CDR3 is TGTGCCACTCAACCTGGGGGCTCCTACAATGAGCAGTTCTTC. Residues: CATQPGGSYNEQFF.

This clonotype has more than one count but fewer than ten. The chain couples TRBV27 to TRBJ1-1, with D possibly being TRBD1 (5 bases). Germline V lookup: CDR1 MNHEY, CDR2 SMNVEV (reference sequence). Trimming took off 6 bases at V and 2 bases at J, with 7 bases between the two ends. The CDR3 extends over 12 amino acids. CDR3 residues: CASRGLNTEAFF. The CDR3 nucleotides read TGTGCCAGCAGGGGACTTAACACTGAAGCTTTCTTT.

This sequence joins TRBV5-4 and TRBJ1-1; 7 bases line up with TRBD1. CDR1 and CDR2 from the germline V gene are SGHNT and YYREEE (reference sequence). The CDR3 runs to 14 residues. Trimming took 3 bases from V and 3 from J; bases not matched to a gene: 5. This CDR3 reads CASSYPGQYTEAFF. The CDR3 nucleotides are TGTGCCAGCAGCTACCCGGGACAGTACACTGAAGCTTTCTTT.

This chain links TRBV6-2 or TRBV6-3 with TRBJ1-1, with D perhaps matching TRBD1 (5 bases). Germline V CDR1 and CDR2: MNHEY, SVGEGT. The length of the CDR3 is 12 residues. V lost 9 bases and J lost 1, with 9 bases in between. The CDR3 DNA reads as TGTGCCAGGTCGACAGAGAACACTGAAGCTTTCTTT. This gives the protein CARSTENTEAFF.

The J gene is TRBJ1-5, the V gene TRBV28; D gene uncertain. CDR3 length: 15 amino acids. CDR1 and CDR2 (germline): MDHEN, SYDVKM. The V and J ends lost 7 bases and 0 bases respectively, with 13 bases between them. This chain's CDR3 is CASTLGRHSNQPQHF. DNA of the CDR3: TGTGCCAGCACCCTAGGGAGACATAGCAATCAGCCCCAGCATTTT.

The rearrangement joins TRBV19 to TRBJ2-5, with TRBD2 as a possible D gene (6 bases). Between the trimmed V and J ends, which lost 3 bases and 0 bases, there was a span of 8 bases. The CDR3 contains 14 residues. Germline CDR1 LNHDA, CDR2 SQIVND (reference sequence). CDR3 loop: CASSIRTNQETQYF. As DNA, the CDR3 is TGTGCCAGTAGTATCCGGACTAACCAAGAGACCCAGTACTTC. Supplemented by reference TRBV19 and TRBJ2-5, the full variable domain reads DGGITQSPKYLFRKEGQNVTLSCEQNLNHDAMYWYRQDPGQGLRLIYYSQIVNDFQKGDIAEGYSVSREKKESFPLTVTSAQKNPTAFYLCASSIRTNQETQYFGPGTRLLVL.

The DNA for the CDR3 is TGCGCCAGCAGCCAAGATAGGGGATTACCCACCGGGGAGCTGTTTTTT. Protein product: CASSQDRGLPTGELFF. The chain combines TRBV4-3 with TRBJ2-2; possible D gene TRBD1, 5 bases. The CDR3 is 16 residues long. Germline V gene data show CDR1 as LGHNA and CDR2 as YSLEER. V was pared by 0 bases and J by 4 bases, with 12 bases between.

The chain has TRBV19 and TRBJ1-5, with 11 bases fitting TRBD1. Looked up from germline, CDR1 is LNHDA and CDR2 is SQIVND (reference sequence). The length of the CDR3 is 17 residues. Trimming at V came to 6 bases and at J to 1 base, leaving 8 bases not matched to a gene. Here the CDR3 reads CASRKGTGGPSNQPQHF. CDR3 DNA sequence: TGTGCCAGTAGAAAAGGGACAGGGGGTCCGAGCAATCAGCCCCAGCATTTT.

V usage is TRBV6-1 and J usage is TRBJ1-2; the D is unclear. The germline gives CDR1 MNHNS, CDR2 SASEGT. Trimming removed 4 bases at V and 2 bases at J, with 8 bases between. This CDR3 region has 13 residues. DNA for the CDR3: TGTGCCAGCAGTGGCCAGATAAACTATGGCTACACCTTC. It translates to CASSGQINYGYTF.

This clonotype was detected a few times. This rearrangement joins TRBV19 to TRBJ1-5; TRBD1 aligns across 11 bases. V was pared by 3 bases and J by 2 bases, with 12 bases of the junction left unmatched. The germline V gene encodes CDR1 LNHDA and CDR2 SQIVND (reference sequence). This CDR3 comprises 19 residues. The CDR3 DNA is TGTGCCAGTAGTATCGGGCGGGACAGGGGGTTGAGGGGCAATCAGCCCCAGCATTTT. Translating gives CASSIGRDRGLRGNQPQHF. Complete variable domain (other parts from reference TRBV19 and TRBJ1-5): DGGITQSPKYLFRKEGQNVTLSCEQNLNHDAMYWYRQDPGQGLRLIYYSQIVNDFQKGDIAEGYSVSREKKESFPLTVTSAQKNPTAFYLCASSIGRDRGLRGNQPQHFGDGTRLSIL.

V is TRBV6-2 or TRBV6-3 and J is TRBJ2-5, with 10 positions matching TRBD2. The CDR3 has 14 residues. V was pared by 6 bases and J by 5 bases, with 6 bases of the junction left unmatched. Germline CDR1 and CDR2: MNHEY and SVGEGT. CDR3 sequence reads: CASRAGGGGETQYF. In DNA form, the CDR3 reads TGTGCCAGCAGAGCGGGAGGGGGCGGGGAGACCCAGTACTTC.

By its share, this clonotype is medium-sized (0.01 to 0.1%). The rearrangement uses TRBV20-1 and TRBJ1-1, with a possible D match to TRBD1 (6 bases). The CDR3 length is 15 residues. Germline loops: CDR1 DFQATT, CDR2 SNEGSKA (reference sequence). V was cut by 3 bases and J by 1 base, with 15 bases left in between. CDR3 sequence reads: CSARRGRRENTEAFF. The CDR3 DNA sequence: TGCAGTGCTAGGAGGGGGAGGCGGGAGAACACTGAAGCTTTCTTT.